This T cell receptor (beta chain) is drawn from a study of T-cell memory formation after mild COVID-19. Study background: Largely, TCR clusters stayed within a single donor.

This clonotype was seen only a few times. Its antigen remains unidentified. Deletions cut 1 base from V and 4 bases from J, with 10 bases between. CDR1 is SQVTM, CDR2 ANQGSEA, per germline. The CDR3 covers 13 residues. Points from the study as a whole: Researchers found some responding clones in pre-infection memory, a sign that cross-reactive memory joined.

One entry per CDR3 protein results from TCRdb running MiXCR on the 5' RACE reads. The sample has around 340,000 distinct CDR3 sequences; 15% to 20% are singletons. The sample was PBMCs or a T cell subset sorted from them (not recorded which). V gene TRBV29-1 combines with J gene TRBJ1-2, with no clear D. The sequence derives from a man aged 18 to 30 who had mild COVID-19 (a few samples of this study predate the infection). Cell type and time point are not known. CDR3 in DNA: TGCAGCGTTGAAGTAGAACAGTTCTATGGCTACACCTTC. Residues: CSVEVEQFYGYTF.